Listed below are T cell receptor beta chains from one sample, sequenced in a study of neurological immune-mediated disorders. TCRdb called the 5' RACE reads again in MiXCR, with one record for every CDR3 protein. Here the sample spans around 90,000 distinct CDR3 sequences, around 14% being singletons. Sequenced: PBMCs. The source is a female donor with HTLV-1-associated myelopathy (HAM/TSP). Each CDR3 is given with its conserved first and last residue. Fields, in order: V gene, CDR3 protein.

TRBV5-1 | CASSLASGGDYEQYF
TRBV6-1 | CASSAGVAGQETQYF
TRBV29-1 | CSVGIGPTEAFF
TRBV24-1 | CATNDRGTGELFF
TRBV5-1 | CASSDRTDRYF
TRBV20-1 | CSAVGGGDGGRYSEQFF
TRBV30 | CAWSNEGGTHGYTF
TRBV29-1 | CSVASTQGGGYTF
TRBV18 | CASSPGTSGRANEQFF
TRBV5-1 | CASSYGHNPAKNIQYF
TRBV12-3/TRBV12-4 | CASSPGGREQYF
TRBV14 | CASSPSGDYWDEQFF
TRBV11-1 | CASSLGTSVADTQYF
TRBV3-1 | CASSQGGTDTQYF